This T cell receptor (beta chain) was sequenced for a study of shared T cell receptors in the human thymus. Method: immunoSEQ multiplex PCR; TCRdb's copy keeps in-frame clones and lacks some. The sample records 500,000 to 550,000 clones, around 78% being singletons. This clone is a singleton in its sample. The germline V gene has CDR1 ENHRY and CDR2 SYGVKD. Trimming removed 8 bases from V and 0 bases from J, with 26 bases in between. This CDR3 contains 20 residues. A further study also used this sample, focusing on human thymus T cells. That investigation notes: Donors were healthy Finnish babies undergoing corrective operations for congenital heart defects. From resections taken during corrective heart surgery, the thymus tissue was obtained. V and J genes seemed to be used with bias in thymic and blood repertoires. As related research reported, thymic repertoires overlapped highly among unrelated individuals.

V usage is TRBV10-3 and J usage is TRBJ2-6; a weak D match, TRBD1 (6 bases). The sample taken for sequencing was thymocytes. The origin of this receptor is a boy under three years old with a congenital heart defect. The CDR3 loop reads CAIARKTQGRLSSGANVLTF. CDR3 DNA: TGTGCCATCGCTCGAAAGACCCAGGGGCGCCTTAGCTCTGGGGCCAACGTCCTGACTTTC.